This TCR beta chain was documented in a study of T cells in Graves' hyperthyroidism and ophthalmopathy. Reasons for excluding patients were uncontrolled infection, other autoimmune disease, pregnancy or lactation. Fresh 10 ml peripheral blood yielded PBMCs. The V gene's germline CDR1 is SGHRS and CDR2 YFSETQ. The J segment lost 4 bases and the V segment lost 1 base, leaving 10 bases of the junction unmatched. CDR3 length equals 17 residues. This clonotype was seen a handful of times. Its antigen is not identified. Amplified regions were TCR beta CDR3 sequences from RNA transcripts. HTBI primers were used for first-round RT-PCR of the TCR CDR3. TCRdb reprocessed the multiplex PCR reads with MiXCR, giving one entry per CDR3 protein. The data hold approximately 400,000 distinct CDR3 sequences, with over 11% observed a single time. Study-level results: The model anticipated ophthalmopathy a median around six months pre-onset.

This clonotype was sampled from a man aged 50 or older with Graves' ophthalmopathy. The sequencing input was blood. The chain recombines TRBV5-1 with TRBJ2-1, with TRBD2 identical over 8 bases. CDR3 nucleotides: TGCGCCAGCAGCTTGAGTGGGAAGTCGGGAGGGTACAATGAGCAGTTCTTC. Its protein is CASSLSGKSGGYNEQFF.